The 6 T cell receptor beta chains given below trace back to one sample, sequenced in a study of blood T cell repertoires in COVID-19. The assay was immunoSEQ multiplex PCR, and TCRdb's table has in-frame clones only and misses some. The sample has approximately 120,000 clones; more than 70% are singletons. The specimen was peripheral blood. These receptors all stem from a woman at least 80 years old with acute or convalescent COVID-19.

The chain recombines TRBV7-9 with TRBJ2-2; D is perhaps TRBD2 (6 bases). Germline V gene sequence: CDR1 SEHNR, CDR2 FQNEAQ (reference sequence). V was clipped by 5 bases and J by 2 bases, with 12 bases between them. The CDR3 totals 15 residues. CDR3 region: CASSDTGTNTGELFF. The CDR3 DNA is TGTGCCAGCAGCGATACCGGGACTAACACCGGGGAGCTGTTTTTT.

V usage is TRBV4-1 and J usage is TRBJ1-3; D perhaps matches TRBD1 (6 bases). The V and J ends lost 2 bases and 4 bases respectively, with 21 bases between them. The length of the CDR3 is 18 residues. The V gene's germline CDR1 is MGHRA and CDR2 YSYEKL. CDR3 amino acids: CASSQRGGGRFTGNTIYF. For the CDR3, the DNA is TGCGCCAGCAGCCAAAGAGGCGGGGGCCGCTTCACGGGAAACACCATATATTTT.

V gene TRBV5-1 combines with J gene TRBJ2-2, with 14 bases fitting TRBD2. CDR1 is SGHRS, CDR2 YFSETQ, per germline. The CDR3 totals 18 residues. Germline trimming cut 0 bases from V and 0 bases from J; bases unmatched to any gene: 1. The CDR3, as DNA: TGCGCCAGCAGCTTGGGACTAGCGGGGGGGCCGAACACCGGGGAGCTGTTTTTT. It yields the protein CASSLGLAGGPNTGELFF.

The V and J genes are TRBV9 and TRBJ1-6; TRBD1 might be the D (6 bases). CDR1 is SGDLS, CDR2 YYNGEE, per germline. CDR3 length: 14 residues. V was cut by 4 bases and J by 5 bases, with 10 bases left in between. CDR3 bases: TGTGCCAGCAGCCCCGCAGGGGATAATTCACCCCTCCACTTT. Amino acid sequence: CASSPAGDNSPLHF.

J is TRBJ2-2 and V is TRBV10-3, with 10 bases that match TRBD2. Germline loops: CDR1 ENHRY, CDR2 SYGVKD. This CDR3 has 14 amino acids. V lost 11 bases, J lost 8 bases, and 11 bases stayed unmatched. Here the CDR3 DNA reads TGTGCCTTAGGCAGCGGGGGGGCCTCGGGGGAGCTGTTTTTT. The encoded protein is CALGSGGASGELFF.

The V call is TRBV28, the J call TRBJ2-2; 7 bases map to TRBD1. CDR1 MDHEN and CDR2 SYDVKM come from the germline V gene. The CDR3 is 14 residues long. V trimming: 6 bases; J trimming: 4 bases; junction bases outside the gene matches: 5. The CDR3 DNA reads TGTGCCAGCAGGACAGGGCAAAGCACCGGGGAGCTGTTTTTT. It codes for CASRTGQSTGELFF.